The rows below give T cell receptor beta chains drawn from one sample of a study of blood T cells in healthy people across ages. Using its own MiXCR run on the 5' RACE reads, TCRdb lists one record per CDR3 protein. This table has around 1,000,000 distinct CDR3 sequences, 35% to 40% appearing once. The sequenced sample was blood. The receptors were gathered from a man between 18 and 35 years old in good health. The CDR3 runs from the conserved cysteine through the conserved F or W. The order of the fields is clone size, D gene, V gene, J gene, CDR3 protein. D genes are given only for firm matches. The size field is filled for only some rows; it gives once, few, many or a size class.

clone size: .
D gene: .
V gene: TRBV2
J gene: TRBJ2-5
CDR3 protein: CASSDLFRGETQYF

clone size: .
D gene: .
V gene: TRBV4-2
J gene: TRBJ1-5
CDR3 protein: CASSQASESSNQPQHF

clone size: many
D gene: .
V gene: TRBV4-3
J gene: TRBJ2-2
CDR3 protein: CASSQDLSTGELFF

clone size: few
D gene: .
V gene: TRBV25-1
J gene: TRBJ2-7
CDR3 protein: CASSDPASPHLPYEQYF

clone size: many
D gene: .
V gene: TRBV12-3/TRBV12-4
J gene: TRBJ1-2
CDR3 protein: CASSSHGTSYGYTF

clone size: .
D gene: .
V gene: TRBV4-3
J gene: TRBJ1-2
CDR3 protein: CASSQGPGLLDGGYTF

clone size: few
D gene: .
V gene: TRBV7-2
J gene: TRBJ2-1
CDR3 protein: CASNHLGRSSYNEQFF

clone size: .
D gene: .
V gene: TRBV6-6
J gene: TRBJ2-2
CDR3 protein: CASSPKAPNTGELFF

clone size: few
D gene: .
V gene: TRBV5-1
J gene: TRBJ2-2
CDR3 protein: CASSLEYAVNTGELFF

clone size: few
D gene: TRBD1
V gene: TRBV6-6
J gene: TRBJ2-3
CDR3 protein: CASFTTGGTDTQYF

clone size: few
D gene: TRBD2
V gene: TRBV20-1
J gene: TRBJ2-3
CDR3 protein: CSAPEPQRGGTDTQYF

clone size: once
D gene: .
V gene: TRBV4-3
J gene: TRBJ2-7
CDR3 protein: CASSQVRRDEQYF

clone size: few
D gene: .
V gene: TRBV5-1
J gene: TRBJ2-1
CDR3 protein: CASSLGGPDNEQFF

clone size: .
D gene: TRBD1
V gene: TRBV6-2/TRBV6-3
J gene: TRBJ2-1
CDR3 protein: CASSYRPGQGRDGQFF

clone size: .
D gene: TRBD1
V gene: TRBV20-1
J gene: TRBJ2-5
CDR3 protein: CGARVTQGQGNEETQYF

clone size: .
D gene: .
V gene: TRBV6-6
J gene: TRBJ1-2
CDR3 protein: CASGLEGGNFGYTF

clone size: .
D gene: .
V gene: TRBV4-2
J gene: TRBJ1-1
CDR3 protein: CAGSQERGNANTEAFF

clone size: few
D gene: .
V gene: TRBV29-1
J gene: TRBJ1-1
CDR3 protein: CSVERTVMNTEAFF

clone size: few
D gene: .
V gene: TRBV11-1
J gene: TRBJ2-7
CDR3 protein: CASSLVRGSNNEQYF

clone size: few
D gene: .
V gene: TRBV10-3
J gene: TRBJ1-1
CDR3 protein: CAISPGAEAFF

clone size: .
D gene: .
V gene: TRBV11-2
J gene: TRBJ2-2
CDR3 protein: CASSGGSNTGELFF

clone size: .
D gene: .
V gene: TRBV9
J gene: .
CDR3 protein: CASSPRTGRAAYNEQYF

clone size: .
D gene: TRBD1
V gene: TRBV5-6
J gene: TRBJ2-4
CDR3 protein: CASSPKTGGGPDIQYF

clone size: .
D gene: .
V gene: TRBV12-3/TRBV12-4
J gene: TRBJ1-1
CDR3 protein: CASTSKGGWTEAFF

clone size: .
D gene: TRBD1
V gene: TRBV14
J gene: TRBJ1-1
CDR3 protein: CASSVRGVEAFF

clone size: .
D gene: .
V gene: TRBV4-2
J gene: TRBJ2-6
CDR3 protein: CASSQEASSGANVLTF

clone size: .
D gene: .
V gene: TRBV6-2/TRBV6-3
J gene: TRBJ1-1
CDR3 protein: CASSYVEGGAFF

clone size: .
D gene: TRBD1
V gene: TRBV27
J gene: TRBJ1-2
CDR3 protein: CASSSGQDRANYGYTF

clone size: .
D gene: TRBD1
V gene: TRBV5-1
J gene: TRBJ2-3
CDR3 protein: CASSTGDRGSTDTQYF

clone size: many
D gene: .
V gene: TRBV4-2
J gene: TRBJ2-3
CDR3 protein: CASSQDRTATDTQYF

clone size: few
D gene: TRBD2
V gene: TRBV12-3/TRBV12-4
J gene: TRBJ2-1
CDR3 protein: CASSRAGGTVLPVDEQFF

clone size: many
D gene: TRBD1
V gene: TRBV12-3/TRBV12-4
J gene: TRBJ1-5
CDR3 protein: CASSFTGGGQPQHF

clone size: .
D gene: TRBD2
V gene: TRBV12-3/TRBV12-4
J gene: TRBJ2-1
CDR3 protein: CASSPPGGADNEQFF

clone size: .
D gene: .
V gene: TRBV5-6
J gene: TRBJ1-5
CDR3 protein: CASSGQYRAHQPQHF

clone size: few
D gene: TRBD2
V gene: TRBV10-3
J gene: TRBJ2-3
CDR3 protein: CAIRPGLATDTQYF

clone size: few
D gene: .
V gene: TRBV20-1
J gene: TRBJ1-2
CDR3 protein: CSASNRVDGYTF

clone size: once
D gene: .
V gene: TRBV6-5
J gene: TRBJ1-4
CDR3 protein: CASGVGINEKLFF

clone size: few
D gene: .
V gene: TRBV27
J gene: TRBJ2-3
CDR3 protein: CASIDLAGHPDTQYF

clone size: .
D gene: .
V gene: TRBV7-9
J gene: TRBJ2-7
CDR3 protein: CASSLGFAIPGTTDYEQYF

clone size: few
D gene: .
V gene: TRBV4-3
J gene: TRBJ2-3
CDR3 protein: CASSQTGVVYSTDTQYF

clone size: few
D gene: .
V gene: TRBV4-3
J gene: TRBJ2-3
CDR3 protein: CASSQDLLASTDTQYF

clone size: few
D gene: .
V gene: TRBV7-2
J gene: TRBJ1-5
CDR3 protein: CASSLALPPQHF

clone size: few
D gene: .
V gene: TRBV2
J gene: TRBJ1-2
CDR3 protein: CASSENRVWGYTF

clone size: few
D gene: TRBD1
V gene: TRBV20-1
J gene: TRBJ2-1
CDR3 protein: CSAQNTGGNEQFF

clone size: few
D gene: .
V gene: TRBV20-1
J gene: TRBJ1-5
CDR3 protein: CSASPTELNQPQHF

clone size: .
D gene: TRBD1
V gene: TRBV4-1
J gene: TRBJ2-5
CDR3 protein: CASSAPGQGKKEQYF

clone size: .
D gene: .
V gene: TRBV10-3
J gene: TRBJ1-1
CDR3 protein: CAVGAGRTPEAFF

clone size: .
D gene: .
V gene: TRBV30
J gene: TRBJ1-1
CDR3 protein: CAWMGRGITEAFF

clone size: few
D gene: .
V gene: TRBV5-5
J gene: TRBJ1-1
CDR3 protein: CASSNELNTEAFF

clone size: few
D gene: TRBD2
V gene: TRBV4-3
J gene: TRBJ2-5
CDR3 protein: CASSQDPTSGGEETQYF

clone size: .
D gene: .
V gene: TRBV20-1
J gene: TRBJ2-5
CDR3 protein: CSARGPHQDYANEQYF

clone size: .
D gene: .
V gene: TRBV10-3
J gene: TRBJ1-2
CDR3 protein: CAAGGYDYGYTF

clone size: .
D gene: .
V gene: TRBV4-3
J gene: TRBJ2-3
CDR3 protein: CASSQDFFSNTDTQYF